The entry below gives a single T cell receptor beta chain sequence along with its context. The source of the sample is a study of technical replicates of blood from several donors. Profiled with immunoSEQ multiplex PCR; TCRdb holds only in-frame clones, not every one. The data show some 80,000 clones, about 92% seen once. V lost 3 bases and J lost 8; bases outside the gene matches: 5. The CDR3 consists of 15 residues. From germline, CDR1 is SGHNT and CDR2 YYREEE (reference sequence). The clonotype originates from a human donor in good health. The sequenced sample consisted of T cells isolated from PBMCs. The rearrangement links TRBV5-4 to TRBJ2-1; the match to TRBD2 covers 13 bases. The CDR3 sequence: CASSSRTSGSDEQFF. CDR3 DNA: TGTGCCAGCAGCTCCAGGACTAGCGGGAGCGATGAGCAGTTCTTC.